The 18 T cell receptor beta chains below were found in one sample sequenced in a study of cytomegalovirus exposure and HLA in healthy donors. PCR was performed using 60 Vbeta and 13 Jbeta primers. The data were produced by immunoSEQ multiplex PCR, yet TCRdb's version contains in-frame clones alone and is incomplete. The table records 65,000 or so clones, over 50% of them present only once. Sequences were obtained from PBMCs. These receptors were obtained from a man under 40 in good health and CMV-seronegative.

The V and J genes are TRBV6-5 and TRBJ2-3; no clear D. Germline V lookup: CDR1 MNHEY, CDR2 SVGAGI. The V end was cut by 2 bases, the J end by 6 bases, with 3 bases between. This CDR3 spans 11 amino acids. For the CDR3, the DNA is TGTGCCAGCAGTTACGCGGATACGCAGTATTTT. Translating gives CASSYADTQYF.

This clone was counted a single time. The chain couples TRBV6-5 to TRBJ1-1, with 7 bases aligning to TRBD1. The length of the CDR3 is 14 residues. CDR1 and CDR2 from the germline V gene are MNHEY and SVGAGI. The V segment lost 6 bases and the J segment 0 bases; nucleotides outside the gene matches: 4. CDR3 region: CASSTGQLNTEAFF. In DNA form, the CDR3 reads TGTGCCAGCAGCACGGGACAGTTGAACACTGAAGCTTTCTTT.

This clone was recorded only once. This chain uses TRBV7-9 with TRBJ2-5; D not resolved. Trimming left V 6 bases short and J 5 bases short, with 13 bases between. The CDR3 is 13 residues long. The V gene's germline CDR1 is SEHNR and CDR2 FQNEAQ (reference sequence). For the CDR3, the DNA is TGTGCCAGCAGAAAAAGCGAGTTTGAGACCCAGTACTTC. Amino acids: CASRKSEFETQYF.

The V and J genes are TRBV6-1 and TRBJ2-7; 8 nucleotides agree with TRBD1. In germline, CDR1 is MNHNS, CDR2 SASEGT. This CDR3 spans 14 amino acids. V trimming: 8 bases; J trimming: 6 bases; junction bases outside the gene matches: 12. The chain's CDR3 is CASARGQALREQYF. The CDR3 DNA reads as TGTGCCAGCGCAAGGGGACAGGCACTCCGCGAGCAGTACTTC.

V usage is TRBV5-6 and J usage is TRBJ2-7; 9 bases fit TRBD1. The CDR3 loop spans 19 amino acids. Germline loops: CDR1 SGHDT, CDR2 YYEEEE. Germline trimming cut 0 bases from V and 4 bases from J; bases unmatched to any gene: 17. CDR3 loop: CASSLDPSTGGLYGYEQYF. CDR3 nucleotide sequence: TGTGCCAGCAGCTTGGATCCGTCCACAGGGGGCCTTTATGGGTACGAGCAGTACTTC.

The gene calls are TRBV7-6 and TRBJ1-5; TRBD1 is a possible D gene (5 bases). V gave up 2 bases and J gave up 3 bases, with 11 bases separating them. Germline V lookup: CDR1 SGHVS, CDR2 FNYEAQ. The CDR3 is 15 residues long. The CDR3 loop reads CASSLTQGPNQPQHF. CDR3 DNA sequence: TGTGCCAGCAGCTTAACGCAGGGCCCCAATCAGCCCCAGCATTTT.

The chain uses TRBV10-3 and TRBJ2-5, with 11 positions matching TRBD2. Looked up from germline, CDR1 is ENHRY and CDR2 is SYGVKD. The CDR3 is 16 residues long. V trimming: 6 bases; J trimming: 5 bases; junction bases outside the gene matches: 11. The CDR3 DNA follows: TGTGCCATCAGCCTTCTCTCTAGCGGGGGGAGGGAGACCCAGTACTTC. Translation gives CAISLLSSGGRETQYF.

The chain has TRBV6-5 and TRBJ2-7; possible D gene TRBD1, 5 bases. The V gene's germline CDR1 is MNHEY and CDR2 SVGAGI. Trimming stripped 0 bases from V and 0 bases from J, with 9 bases between. The CDR3 covers 15 residues. CDR3 coding DNA: TGTGCCAGCAGTTACTCGGCAGGGAACTCCTACGAGCAGTACTTC. As protein: CASSYSAGNSYEQYF.

The CDR3: CASNKLQAMNTEAFF. In nucleotides, the CDR3 is TGTGCCAGCAACAAGTTACAGGCTATGAACACTGAAGCTTTCTTT. This chain uses TRBV6-1 with TRBJ1-1, with TRBD1 as a possible D gene (5 bases). Germline loops: CDR1 MNHNS, CDR2 SASEGT. V lost 7 bases and J 0 bases, leaving 15 bases between the germline ends. There are 15 residues in the CDR3.

The chain combines TRBV28 with TRBJ2-1; tentatively, D is TRBD1 (6 bases). The CDR3 has 17 residues. Trimming took 7 bases from V and 4 from J, leaving 23 bases between them. Germline assignment: CDR1 MDHEN and CDR2 SYDVKM. The CDR3 here is CASMHLLDRLNYNEQFF. CDR3 sequence (DNA): TGTGCCAGCATGCACCTGTTGGACAGACTTAATTACAATGAGCAGTTCTTC.

This clone has only one observation. The chain is built from TRBV6-6 and TRBJ1-4; D unresolved. The CDR3 sequence is 11 residues long. Germline V gene lookup returns CDR1 MNHNY and CDR2 SVGAGI (reference sequence). V shed 6 bases and J shed 4 bases, with 3 bases lying between them. The CDR3 nucleotides are TGTGCCAGCAGCCGTAATGAAAAACTGTTTTTT. This gives the protein CASSRNEKLFF.

The chain joins TRBV6-5 to TRBJ1-4, with a tentative D call TRBD1 (5 bases). In germline, CDR1 is MNHEY, CDR2 SVGAGI. V was shortened by 2 bases and J by 7 bases, with 14 bases between the two germline ends. This CDR3 has 15 amino acids. CDR3 in DNA: TGTGCCAGCAGTTACGGGGGGGTAGGAATTGAAAAACTGTTTTTT. Protein: CASSYGGVGIEKLFF.

CDR3: CASNLNGEAFF. The CDR3 nucleotides are TGCGCCAGCAACCTGAACGGTGAAGCTTTCTTT. The rearrangement joins TRBV5-1 to TRBJ1-1; D uncertain. CDR3 length equals 11 residues. V gave up 6 bases and J gave up 7 bases, with 10 bases separating them. CDR1 is SGHRS and CDR2 is YFSETQ in the germline V gene. Complete variable domain (other parts from reference TRBV5-1 and TRBJ1-1): KAGVTQTPRYLIKTRGQQVTLSCSPISGHRSVSWYQQTPGQGLQFLFEYFSETQRNKGNFPGRFSGRQFSNSRSEMNVSTLELGDSALYLCASNLNGEAFFGQGTRLTVV.

V usage is TRBV2 and J usage is TRBJ1-2; D is perhaps TRBD1 (6 bases). Germline V CDR1 and CDR2: SNHLY, FYNNEI. V gave up 6 bases and J gave up 6 bases, with 14 bases separating them. The CDR3 length is 13 residues. In nucleotides, the CDR3 is TGTGCCAGCAGGCCGGGACAACAGAATGGCTACACCTTC. Translating it yields CASRPGQQNGYTF. The variable domain in full, completed from reference TRBV2 and TRBJ1-2, reads EPEVTQTPSHQVTQMGQEVILRCVPISNHLYFYWYRQILGQKVEFLVSFYNNEISEKSEIFDDQFSVERPDGSNFTLKIRSTKLEDSAMYFCASRPGQQNGYTFGSGTRLTVV.

The CDR3 region has the DNA TGTGCCAGCAGCACGGACAGGGATCAGCCCCAGCATTTT. The encoded protein is CASSTDRDQPQHF. V usage is TRBV7-8 and J usage is TRBJ1-5; TRBD1 agrees at 8 bases. J gave up 5 bases and V 5 bases, and 2 bases lay outside the gene matches. Per the germline V gene, CDR1 is SGHVS and CDR2 is FQNEAQ. The CDR3 totals 13 residues.

The rearrangement links TRBV7-7 to TRBJ2-2; 10 nucleotides agree with TRBD1. CDR1 is SSHAT and CDR2 is FNYEAQ in the germline V gene (reference sequence). CDR3 length: 15 amino acids. V was clipped by 4 bases and J by 4 bases; unmatched bases: 3. CDR3 sequence reads: CASSYRDRGTGELFF. The DNA for the CDR3 is TGTGCCAGCAGCTACCGGGACAGGGGCACCGGGGAGCTGTTTTTT.

This chain joins TRBV30 and TRBJ2-7, with a tentative D call TRBD1 (6 bases). This CDR3 has 12 amino acids. Germline assignment: CDR1 GTSNPN and CDR2 SVGIG (reference sequence). Trimming removed 5 bases at V and 3 bases at J, with 11 bases between. The CDR3 nucleotides read TGTGCCTGGGAGACAGGCCTCTACGAGCAGTACTTC. Translating gives CAWETGLYEQYF.

The J gene is TRBJ1-5, the V gene TRBV6-6; tentatively, D is TRBD1 (6 bases). In germline, CDR1 is MNHNY, CDR2 SVGAGI (reference sequence). CDR3 length equals 14 residues. Between the trimmed V and J ends, which lost 6 bases and 5 bases, there was a span of 14 bases. The CDR3 sequence is CASSLTEGDQPQHF. Written as DNA, the CDR3 is TGTGCCAGCAGCCTGACCGAGGGGGATCAGCCCCAGCATTTT.